This T cell receptor (beta chain) was identified during a study of T cell responses to AZD1222 COVID-19 vaccine. Comments on this clone: What it recognizes is unknown.

The CDR3 runs 10 residues. Looked up from germline, CDR1 is KGHSH and CDR2 is LQKENI. Trimming stripped 8 bases from V and 8 bases from J, with 8 bases between. Only in-frame clones appear in the TCRdb table, and some are missing; sequencing was by immunoSEQ multiplex PCR. Among 130,000 to 150,000 clones listed, 85% to 95% were seen once. General study points: Samples come after the peak T cell response, not at day 14.

Sequencing was performed on peripheral blood, taken on day 0 of AZD1222 vaccination. The chain is built from TRBV18 and TRBJ2-3; no definite D call. The receptor's source is an adult in good health. As DNA, the CDR3 is TGTGCCAGCGACCGTGGTACGCAGTATTTT. As protein: CASDRGTQYF.